The rows below give T cell receptor beta chains drawn from one sample of a study of blood T cells in healthy people across ages. TCRdb redid the calling of the 5' RACE reads with MiXCR, one entry per CDR3 protein. The sample consists of roughly 790,000 distinct CDR3 sequences, approximately 39% of them appearing once. The specimen sequenced was blood. Source of these receptors: a woman aged 55-70 years in good health. The CDR3 runs from the conserved cysteine through the conserved F or W. Each record gives: J gene, V gene, D gene, clone size, CDR3 protein, CDR3 DNA. The D gene is left open where the match is weak. Clone size appears in some rows only: once, few, many, or a class for an expanded clone.

TRBJ2-7,TRBV7-9,-,many,CASSPPRASSYEQYF,TGTGCCAGCAGCCCCCCCAGGGCAAGCTCCTACGAGCAGTACTTC
TRBJ2-3,TRBV27,-,-,CASSLMVTDTQYF,TGTGCCAGCAGTTTAATGGTCACAGATACGCAGTATTTT
TRBJ2-5,TRBV15,-,-,CATSNGVVSEQYF,TGTGCCACCAGCAACGGAGTGGTAAGTGAGCAGTACTTC
TRBJ2-7,TRBV2,-,-,CASSVGQTYNEQYF,TGTGCCAGCAGTGTTGGACAGACGTACAATGAGCAGTACTTC
TRBJ2-1,TRBV5-1,-,-,CASSLGPTTRTYNEQFF,TGCGCCAGCAGCTTGGGTCCGACTACCCGAACCTACAATGAGCAGTTCTTC
TRBJ2-4,TRBV28,-,few,CASTLGPDYSNIQYF,TGTGCCAGCACCCTGGGCCCCGACTATTCAAACATTCAGTACTTC
TRBJ2-1,TRBV5-1,TRBD2,few,CASSLDSGTYNEQFF,TGCGCCAGCAGCTTGGATAGCGGGACCTACAATGAGCAGTTCTTC
TRBJ2-1,TRBV28,TRBD2,-,CASSTRTSGIYNEQFF,TGTGCCAGCAGTACCAGGACTAGCGGGATTTACAATGAGCAGTTCTTC
TRBJ1-4,TRBV2,TRBD1,-,CASSEGGQGKMWLFF,TGTGCCAGCAGTGAAGGGGGACAGGGGAAAATGTGGCTGTTTTTT
TRBJ2-5,TRBV7-9,-,-,CASSLAGEYQETQYF,TGTGCCAGCAGCTTAGCGGGGGAGTACCAAGAGACCCAGTACTTC
TRBJ2-1,TRBV5-1,-,few,CASSLGVGQGSGEQFF,TGCGCCAGCAGCTTGGGTGTAGGACAAGGGTCGGGTGAGCAGTTCTTC
TRBJ2-7,TRBV6-6,TRBD1,-,CASSYSSLRQGPSYEQYF,TGTGCCAGCAGTTACTCATCTCTTCGACAGGGACCCTCCTACGAGCAGTACTTC
TRBJ2-7,TRBV7-2,-,few,CASSSGDLSYEQYF,TGTGCCAGCAGCTCAGGGGACCTCTCCTACGAGCAGTACTTC
TRBJ2-7,TRBV11-2,-,-,CASSLADLQGRQYF,TGTGCCAGCAGCTTAGCGGACTTGCAGGGACGACAGTACTTC
TRBJ2-5,TRBV20-1,-,few,CSARDLHQETQYF,TGCAGTGCTAGGGACTTGCACCAAGAGACCCAGTACTTC
TRBJ2-1,TRBV29-1,-,many,CSVDRSYNEQFF,TGCAGCGTTGATAGGAGCTACAATGAGCAGTTCTTC
TRBJ2-6,TRBV27,TRBD1,few,CASTAWTGAFSGANVLTF,TGTGCCAGCACCGCATGGACAGGAGCGTTCTCTGGGGCCAACGTCCTGACTTTC
TRBJ2-7,TRBV11-1,-,-,CASSRGLIREQYF,TGTGCCAGCAGCCGAGGCTTAATTCGCGAGCAGTACTTC
TRBJ2-1,TRBV6-2/TRBV6-3,-,few,CASTGLRTEQFF,TGTGCCAGCACCGGGTTGAGAACAGAGCAGTTCTTC
TRBJ2-1,TRBV20-1,-,few,CSASWGGANNEQFF,TGCAGTGCTAGTTGGGGGGGGGCCAACAATGAGCAGTTCTTC
TRBJ2-7,TRBV20-1,TRBD1,many,CSARDPLPGQGAVYEQYF,TGCAGTGCTAGAGATCCTCTCCCGGGACAGGGCGCCGTTTACGAGCAGTACTTC
TRBJ2-2,TRBV6-2/TRBV6-3,-,few,CASTLARVNTGELFF,TGTGCCAGCACCCTGGCGCGAGTGAACACCGGGGAGCTGTTTTTT
TRBJ2-3,TRBV14,TRBD2,-,CASSQELAGVTDTQYF,TGTGCCAGCAGCCAAGAACTAGCGGGAGTTACAGATACGCAGTATTTT
TRBJ1-1,TRBV7-3,-,-,CASSVTSDTEAFF,TGTGCCAGCAGCGTAACGTCGGACACTGAAGCTTTCTTT
TRBJ2-1,TRBV29-1,-,-,CSVGLYGGNNNEQFF,TGCAGCGTAGGTCTTTATGGGGGTAACAACAATGAGCAGTTCTTC
TRBJ2-5,TRBV6-6,-,-,CASSSRSGETQYF,TGTGCCAGCAGCTCCAGGAGTGGAGAGACCCAGTACTTC
TRBJ2-1,TRBV28,-,-,CASSLWANEQFF,TGTGCCAGCAGTTTATGGGCCAATGAGCAGTTCTTC
TRBJ2-7,TRBV9,TRBD2,-,CASSPTGTSSPEQYF,TGTGCCAGCAGCCCCACCGGGACTAGCTCCCCCGAGCAGTACTTC
TRBJ2-1,TRBV6-6,TRBD2,-,CASSGSGTPNEQFF,TGTGCCAGCAGTGGCAGCGGGACCCCCAATGAGCAGTTCTTC
TRBJ1-4,TRBV11-2,-,once,CASSSAGITNEKLFF,TGTGCCAGCAGCTCCGCCGGGATAACTAATGAAAAACTGTTTTTT
TRBJ2-7,TRBV7-2,TRBD1,-,CASSTPGTGGYEQYF,TGTGCCAGCAGTACCCCCGGGACAGGAGGATACGAGCAGTACTTC
TRBJ1-1,TRBV5-1,-,few,CASSLVGDLNTEAFF,TGCGCCAGCAGCTTGGTAGGGGATTTGAACACTGAAGCTTTCTTT
TRBJ2-5,TRBV9,TRBD2,-,CACSVGDSGGLQETQYF,TGTGCCTGCAGCGTAGGGGATAGCGGGGGGCTTCAAGAGACCCAGTACTTC
TRBJ2-3,TRBV2,TRBD2,-,CASSVFSGRADTQYF,TGTGCCAGCAGTGTTTTTAGCGGGAGGGCAGATACGCAGTATTTT
TRBJ2-7,TRBV20-1,-,-,CSASPVGEQYF,TGCAGTGCCTCCCCTGTGGGCGAGCAGTACTTC
TRBJ1-5,TRBV20-1,-,few,CSAMYSNQPQHF,TGCAGTGCTATGTATAGCAATCAGCCCCAGCATTTT
TRBJ2-1,TRBV7-6,-,few,CASSELSSYNEQFF,TGTGCCAGCAGCGAATTAAGCTCCTACAATGAGCAGTTCTTC
TRBJ2-1,TRBV20-1,TRBD1,-,CSARDRQGRPHGEQFF,TGCAGTGCTAGAGACCGACAGGGGCGGCCCCACGGTGAGCAGTTCTTC
TRBJ2-3,TRBV6-2/TRBV6-3,-,-,CASTRQALTDTQYF,TGTGCCAGCACGAGACAGGCTCTCACAGATACGCAGTATTTT
TRBJ2-1,TRBV27,TRBD1,-,CASSRGQGFYNEQFF,TGTGCCAGCAGTCGGGGACAGGGATTCTACAATGAGCAGTTCTTC
TRBJ1-5,TRBV4-3,-,-,CASSQDWGRDYSNQPQHF,TGCGCCAGCAGTCAAGATTGGGGTCGGGATTATAGCAATCAGCCCCAGCATTTT
TRBJ2-5,TRBV28,TRBD2,few,CASSSLGAGGGETQYF,TGTGCCAGCAGTTCCCTAGGAGCGGGAGGGGGGGAGACCCAGTACTTC
TRBJ2-7,TRBV5-1,-,-,CASTTGASGSYEQYF,TGCGCCAGCACTACGGGGGCTAGCGGATCCTACGAGCAGTACTTC
TRBJ2-7,TRBV4-1,TRBD2,-,CASSQDEAGGGYEQYF,TGCGCCAGCAGCCAAGATGAGGCGGGAGGGGGATACGAGCAGTACTTC
TRBJ2-3,TRBV6-2/TRBV6-3,TRBD2,-,CASSYSIFGGRAGRRLNTQYF,TGTGCCAGCAGTTACTCGATTTTTGGCGGGAGGGCCGGTCGTCGGTTGAATACGCAGTATTTT
TRBJ2-7,TRBV12-3/TRBV12-4,-,-,CASSFLGGAAYEQYF,TGTGCCAGCAGTTTCCTGGGGGGGGCCGCCTACGAGCAGTACTTC
TRBJ2-5,TRBV29-1,-,-,CSTRPGPWWETQYF,TGCAGCACCCGTCCGGGCCCCTGGTGGGAGACCCAGTACTTC
TRBJ2-3,TRBV10-3,-,once,CAISEYERAGTQYF,TGTGCCATCAGTGAGTATGAAAGGGCAGGTACGCAGTATTTT